This T cell receptor beta chain appears in the sequencing data of a study of glioma-infiltrating T cells. Using RNA template, CDR3s of TCR alpha and beta were amplified with iRepertoire arm-PCR. MiXCR, applied by TCRdb to the multiplex PCR reads, yields one record per CDR3 protein. The profile shows fewer than 55,000 distinct CDR3 sequences, around 24% of them singletons. Study results and caveats: CDR3 overlap between tissue and blood was very small.

This clonotype appeared many times. Its cognate antigen is unknown. V lost 2 bases and J 0 bases, leaving 10 bases between the germline ends. Germline loops: CDR1 SGHRS, CDR2 YFSETQ. This CDR3 comprises 15 residues. The receptor comes from a human donor with low-grade glioma or glioblastoma, undergoing nonglioma brain surgery, or in good health (not recorded which). Material: glioma tissue, nonneoplastic brain tissue, or PBMCs (not recorded which). The chain joins TRBV5-1 to TRBJ2-3; D is unresolved. CDR3 amino acids: CASSLSPQSTDTQYF. The CDR3 DNA reads as TGCGCCAGCAGCTTATCCCCCCAGAGCACAGATACGCAGTATTTT.